The 10 T cell receptor beta chains listed next were all sequenced from one sample in a study of cytomegalovirus exposure and HLA in healthy donors. The PCR was carried out with 60 Vbeta primers and 13 Jbeta primers. This table comes from immunoSEQ multiplex PCR, and its TCRdb copy is limited to in-frame clones, with some not included. The table shows about 170,000 clones, with roughly 80% occurring only once. The sequenced material came from PBMCs. These receptor sequences come from a man between 25 and 39 years old in good health and CMV-seropositive.

CDR3 nucleotide sequence: TGTGCCAGCAGTTTCCCCGACCCACGACTAGCGGGAGGCCGCGAGCAGTACTTC. Translating gives CASSFPDPRLAGGREQYF. V and J are TRBV28 and TRBJ2-5; 13 bases match TRBD2. The DNA end is a closer match to TRBJ2-7, so the J assignment may be wrong. The CDR3 consists of 18 residues. CDR1 is MDHEN, CDR2 SYDVKM, per germline.

As to this clone: At one end the junction does not follow the germline gene, possibly because of a read error. J is TRBJ2-7 and V is TRBV7-9, with TRBD2 matching over 8 bases. Germline V gives CDR1 SEHNR, CDR2 FQNEAQ (reference sequence). The CDR3 extends over 16 amino acids. The CDR3 region has the DNA TGTTCCAGCAGCTTAGTGGCCAGCGGGAGTCCGTACGAGCAGTACTTC. Amino acid sequence: CSSSLVASGSPYEQYF.

The chain uses TRBV19 and TRBJ1-1, with D perhaps TRBD1 (5 bases). The CDR3 has 14 amino acids. Germline V gene sequence: CDR1 LNHDA, CDR2 SQIVND (reference sequence). Between the trimmed V and J ends, which lost 6 bases and 2 bases, there was a span of 13 bases. CDR3 sequence (DNA): TGTGCCAGTAGCCCGACAGCCCTTAACACTGAAGCTTTCTTT. Amino acid sequence: CASSPTALNTEAFF.

V is TRBV4-2 and J is TRBJ2-1, with 9 bases that match TRBD2. J was trimmed by 0 bases and V by 1 base; bases with no gene match: 4. CDR3 length equals 17 residues. Germline V gene sequence: CDR1 LGHNA, CDR2 YNFKEQ. The CDR3 DNA is TGTGCCAGCAGCCAAGGACTAGCGGTGAGCTCCTACAATGAGCAGTTCTTC. It is translated as CASSQGLAVSSYNEQFF.

This clone was counted a few times. The CDR3 spells CASSQGTDYEKLFF. The CDR3 DNA reads TGCGCCAGCAGTCAGGGGACAGACTATGAAAAACTGTTTTTT. This chain links TRBV10-2 with TRBJ1-4; TRBD1 matches 7 bases. Looked up from germline, CDR1 is WSHSY and CDR2 is SAAADI. V dropped 5 bases and J dropped 6; count of bases not matched to a gene: 6. The CDR3 covers 14 residues.

This clone was recorded only once. The same CDR3 is also encoded by other DNA sequences in this sample. This rearrangement joins TRBV30 to TRBJ1-2; D is unresolved. CDR3 length equals 15 residues. Trimming shortened V by 1 base and J by 1 base, and 13 bases separated the two germline ends. Germline V lookup: CDR1 GTSNPN, CDR2 SVGIG (reference sequence). The CDR3 nucleotides read TGTGCCTGGAGTGGGGCAGCTGAAATTAACTATGGCTACACCTTC. Translated, it gives CAWSGAAEINYGYTF.

The CDR3 DNA sequence: TGTGCCAGCAGCGCGCCAGGGGGCCCCTATGGCTACACCTTC. Amino acid sequence: CASSAPGGPYGYTF. This rearrangement joins TRBV7-2 to TRBJ1-2; 8 bases are shared with TRBD1. The trim removed 5 bases at V and 4 bases at J, leaving 6 bases unmatched. This CDR3 region has 14 residues. Looked up from germline, CDR1 is SGHTA and CDR2 is FQGNSA.

The genes are TRBV4-1 and TRBJ1-2; TRBD1 is a possible D gene (5 bases). Trimming shortened V by 3 bases and J by 5 bases, and 13 bases separated the two germline ends. Germline loops: CDR1 MGHRA, CDR2 YSYEKL. CDR3 size: 14 residues. The CDR3 DNA is TGCGCCAGCAGCCACCCCAGGGATCGGTATGGCTACACCTTC. It codes for CASSHPRDRYGYTF.

CDR3 coding DNA: TGCGCCAGCAGCGCAGGAGGTGAAGCTTTCTTT. Protein product: CASSAGGEAFF. This sequence joins TRBV5-1 and TRBJ1-1; D remains ambiguous. The CDR3 spans 11 residues. CDR1 is SGHRS and CDR2 is YFSETQ in the germline V gene. The ends were cut back, 4 bases at V and 7 bases at J, with 8 bases in the middle.

The genes are TRBV4-1 and TRBJ2-1; TRBD2 agrees at 8 bases. There are 19 residues in the CDR3. J was trimmed by 7 bases and V by 0 bases; bases with no gene match: 17. Per the germline V gene, CDR1 is MGHRA and CDR2 is YSYEKL. CDR3 in amino acids: CASSQDGGWGAGAGNEQFF. The CDR3 coding sequence is TGCGCCAGCAGCCAAGATGGGGGATGGGGAGCGGGAGCAGGAAATGAGCAGTTCTTC.